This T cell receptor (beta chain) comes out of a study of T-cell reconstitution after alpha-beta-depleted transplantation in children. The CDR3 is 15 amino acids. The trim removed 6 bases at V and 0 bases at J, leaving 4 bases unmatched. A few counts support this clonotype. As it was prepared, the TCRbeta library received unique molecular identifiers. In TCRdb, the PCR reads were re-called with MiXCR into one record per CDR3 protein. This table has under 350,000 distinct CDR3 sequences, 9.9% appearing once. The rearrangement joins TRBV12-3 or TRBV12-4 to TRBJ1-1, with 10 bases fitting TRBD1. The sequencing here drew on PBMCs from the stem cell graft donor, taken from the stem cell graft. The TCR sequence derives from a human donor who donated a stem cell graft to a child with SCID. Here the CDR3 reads CASRRTGGMNTEAFF. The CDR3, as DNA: TGTGCCAGCAGGAGGACAGGGGGAATGAACACTGAAGCTTTCTTT.